The TCR beta chain under discussion was sequenced for a study of human T cells and chemical hapten exposure. The study's findings and limits: TCRs whose frequency exceeded 1 in 1000 remained the same following DPC sensitization.

This clonotype has ten or more counts. Its antigen is unknown. Trimming cost V 5 bases and J 0 bases; bases outside gene matches: 4. The CDR3 spans 15 residues. In germline, CDR1 is KGHSH, CDR2 LQKENI. The library tagged each cDNA molecule with unique molecular identifiers. Each CDR3 protein is one row after TCRdb ran MiXCR on the 5' RACE reads. Among 130,000 or so distinct CDR3 sequences listed, roughly 4% were seen once. Total RNA came from unfractionated whole blood. This sequence originates from a female donor in good health. V gene TRBV18 combines with J gene TRBJ2-3, with 8 nucleotides matching TRBD2. The CDR3 protein is CASSERGPSTDTQYF. For the CDR3, the DNA is TGTGCCAGCTCAGAGCGGGGGCCTAGCACAGATACGCAGTATTTT.